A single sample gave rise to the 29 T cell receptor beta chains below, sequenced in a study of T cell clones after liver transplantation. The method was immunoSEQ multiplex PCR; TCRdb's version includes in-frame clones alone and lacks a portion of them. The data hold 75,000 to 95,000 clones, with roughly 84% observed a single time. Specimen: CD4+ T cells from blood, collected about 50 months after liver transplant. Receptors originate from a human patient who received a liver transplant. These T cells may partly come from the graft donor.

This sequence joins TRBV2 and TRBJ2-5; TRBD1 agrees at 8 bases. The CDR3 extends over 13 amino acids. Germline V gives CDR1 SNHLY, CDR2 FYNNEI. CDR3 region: CAVDRGTQETQYF. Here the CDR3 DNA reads TGTGCAGTCGACAGGGGTACCCAAGAGACCCAGTACTTC.

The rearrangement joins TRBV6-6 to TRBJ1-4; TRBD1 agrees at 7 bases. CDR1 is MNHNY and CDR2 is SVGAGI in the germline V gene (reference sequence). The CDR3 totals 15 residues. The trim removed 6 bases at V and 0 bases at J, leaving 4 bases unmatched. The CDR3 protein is CASRTGSSTNEKLFF. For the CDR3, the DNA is TGTGCCAGCAGGACAGGGAGTTCAACTAATGAAAAACTGTTTTTT.

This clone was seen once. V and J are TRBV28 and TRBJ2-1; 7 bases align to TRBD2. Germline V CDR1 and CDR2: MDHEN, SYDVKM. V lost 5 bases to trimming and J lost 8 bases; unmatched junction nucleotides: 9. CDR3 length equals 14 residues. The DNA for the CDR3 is TGTGCCAGCAGTCCCCCGGGCGGGAGCTATGAGCAGTTCTTC. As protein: CASSPPGGSYEQFF.

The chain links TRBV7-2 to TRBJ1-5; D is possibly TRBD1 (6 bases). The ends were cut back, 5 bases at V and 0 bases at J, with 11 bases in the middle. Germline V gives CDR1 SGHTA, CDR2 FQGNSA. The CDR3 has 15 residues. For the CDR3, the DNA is TGTGCCAGCAGCCCACAGGGATATAGCAATCAGCCCCAGCATTTT. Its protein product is CASSPQGYSNQPQHF. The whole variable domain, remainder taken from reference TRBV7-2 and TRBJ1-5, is GAGVSQSPSNKVTEKGKDVELRCDPISGHTALYWYRQSLGQGLEFLIYFQGNSAPDKSGLPSDRFSAERTGGSVSTLTIQRTQQEDSAVYLCASSPQGYSNQPQHFGDGTRLSIL.

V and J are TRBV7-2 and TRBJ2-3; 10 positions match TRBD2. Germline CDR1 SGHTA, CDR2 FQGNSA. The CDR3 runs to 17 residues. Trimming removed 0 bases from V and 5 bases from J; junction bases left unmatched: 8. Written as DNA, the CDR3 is TGTGCCAGCAGCTTAGCTTTAATGCTAGCGGGAGTAGATACGCAGTATTTT. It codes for CASSLALMLAGVDTQYF.

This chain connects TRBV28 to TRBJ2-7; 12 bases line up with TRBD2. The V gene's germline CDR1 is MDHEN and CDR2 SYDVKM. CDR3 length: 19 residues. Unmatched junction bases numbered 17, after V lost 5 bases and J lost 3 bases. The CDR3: CASSIHPSLRLAGVYEQYF. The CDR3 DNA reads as TGTGCCAGCAGTATCCATCCTTCCCTTCGACTAGCGGGAGTCTACGAGCAGTACTTC.

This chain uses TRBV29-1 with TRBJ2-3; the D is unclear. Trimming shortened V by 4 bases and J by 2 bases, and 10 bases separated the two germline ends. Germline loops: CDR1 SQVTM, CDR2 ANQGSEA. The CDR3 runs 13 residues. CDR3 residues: CSVVRTNTDTQYF. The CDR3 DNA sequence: TGCAGCGTTGTTAGGACCAACACAGATACGCAGTATTTT.

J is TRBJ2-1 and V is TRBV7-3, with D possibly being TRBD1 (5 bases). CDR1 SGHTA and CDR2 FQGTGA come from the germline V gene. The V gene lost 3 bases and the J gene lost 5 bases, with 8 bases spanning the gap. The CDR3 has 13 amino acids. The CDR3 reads CASSLGLNNEQFF. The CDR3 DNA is TGTGCCAGCAGCTTGGGGCTAAACAATGAGCAGTTCTTC.

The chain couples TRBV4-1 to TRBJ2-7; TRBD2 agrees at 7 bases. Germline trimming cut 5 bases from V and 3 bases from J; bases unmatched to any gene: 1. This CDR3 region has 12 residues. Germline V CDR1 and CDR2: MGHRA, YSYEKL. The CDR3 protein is CASSAGDYEQYF. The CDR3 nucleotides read TGCGCCAGCAGCGCGGGGGACTACGAGCAGTACTTC.

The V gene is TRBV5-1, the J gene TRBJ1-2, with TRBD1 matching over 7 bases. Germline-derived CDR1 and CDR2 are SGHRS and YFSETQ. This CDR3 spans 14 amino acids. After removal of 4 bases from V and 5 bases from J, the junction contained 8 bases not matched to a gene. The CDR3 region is CASSRGQEYYGYTF. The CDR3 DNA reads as TGCGCCAGCAGCAGAGGACAGGAGTATTATGGCTACACCTTC.

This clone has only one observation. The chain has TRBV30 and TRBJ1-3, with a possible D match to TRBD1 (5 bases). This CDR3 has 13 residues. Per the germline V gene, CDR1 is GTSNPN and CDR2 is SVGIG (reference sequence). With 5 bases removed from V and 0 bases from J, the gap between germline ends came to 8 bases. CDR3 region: CAWGDHSGNTIYF. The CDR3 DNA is TGTGCCTGGGGGGACCACTCTGGAAACACCATATATTTT.

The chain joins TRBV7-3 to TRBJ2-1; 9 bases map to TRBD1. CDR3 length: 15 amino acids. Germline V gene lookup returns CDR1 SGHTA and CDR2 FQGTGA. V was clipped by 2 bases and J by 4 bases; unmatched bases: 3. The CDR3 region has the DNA TGTGCCAGCAGCTTATGGACAGGGGATTACAATGAGCAGTTCTTC. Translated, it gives CASSLWTGDYNEQFF.

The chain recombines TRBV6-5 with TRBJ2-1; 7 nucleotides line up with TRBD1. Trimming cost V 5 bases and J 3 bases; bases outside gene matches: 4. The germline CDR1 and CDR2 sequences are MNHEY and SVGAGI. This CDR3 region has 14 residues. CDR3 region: CASSPGQFYNEQFF. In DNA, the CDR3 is TGTGCCAGCAGTCCGGGACAGTTCTACAATGAGCAGTTCTTC.

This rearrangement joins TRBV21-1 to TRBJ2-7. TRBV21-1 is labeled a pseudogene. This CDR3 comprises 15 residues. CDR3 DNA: TGTGCCAGCAGCAAAGGTGGGACGTACTCCTACGAGCAGTACTTC. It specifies CASSKGGTYSYEQYF.

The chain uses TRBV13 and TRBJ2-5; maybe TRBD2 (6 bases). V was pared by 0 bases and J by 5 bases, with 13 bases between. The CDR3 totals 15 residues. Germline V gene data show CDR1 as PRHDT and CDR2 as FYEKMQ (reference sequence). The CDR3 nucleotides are TGTGCCAGCAGCTTAGGTGGAGGGAGATGGGAGACCCAGTACTTC. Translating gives CASSLGGGRWETQYF.

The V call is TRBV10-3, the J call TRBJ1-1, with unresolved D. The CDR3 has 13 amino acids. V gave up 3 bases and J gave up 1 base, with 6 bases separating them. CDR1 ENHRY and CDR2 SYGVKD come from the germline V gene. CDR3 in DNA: TGTGCCATCAGTGACGGGCAGAACACTGAAGCTTTCTTT. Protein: CAISDGQNTEAFF.

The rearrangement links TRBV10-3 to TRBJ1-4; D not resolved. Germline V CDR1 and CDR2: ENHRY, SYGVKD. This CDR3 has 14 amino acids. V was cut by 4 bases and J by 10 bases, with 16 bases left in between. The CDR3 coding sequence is TGTGCCATCAGTGCCGGGAGTCGGCCTGGAAAACTGTTTTTT. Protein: CAISAGSRPGKLFF.

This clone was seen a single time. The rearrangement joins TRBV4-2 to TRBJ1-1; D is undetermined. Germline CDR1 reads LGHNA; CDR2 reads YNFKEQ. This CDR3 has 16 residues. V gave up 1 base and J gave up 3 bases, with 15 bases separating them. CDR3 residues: CASSQARPEGDTEAFF. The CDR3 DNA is TGTGCCAGCAGCCAAGCCCGCCCGGAAGGAGACACTGAAGCTTTCTTT.

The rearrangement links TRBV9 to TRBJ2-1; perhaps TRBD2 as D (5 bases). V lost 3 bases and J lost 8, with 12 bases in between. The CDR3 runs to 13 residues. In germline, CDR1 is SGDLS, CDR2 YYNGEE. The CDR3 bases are TGTGCCAGCAGCGGTGGAACTAGTTATGAGCAGTTCTTC. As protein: CASSGGTSYEQFF.

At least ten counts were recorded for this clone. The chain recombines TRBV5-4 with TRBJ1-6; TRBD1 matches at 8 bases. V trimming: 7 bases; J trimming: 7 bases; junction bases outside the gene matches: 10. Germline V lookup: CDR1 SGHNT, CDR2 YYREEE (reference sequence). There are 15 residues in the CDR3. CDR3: CASGEQGVPNSPLHF. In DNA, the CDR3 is TGTGCCAGCGGAGAACAGGGGGTTCCAAATTCACCCCTCCACTTT.

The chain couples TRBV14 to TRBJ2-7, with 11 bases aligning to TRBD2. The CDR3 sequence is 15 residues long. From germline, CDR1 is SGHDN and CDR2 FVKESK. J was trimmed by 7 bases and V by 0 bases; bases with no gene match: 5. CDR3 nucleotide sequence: TGTGCCAGCAGCCAAGAAGGGCTAGCGGGAGGAGAGCAGTACTTC. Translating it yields CASSQEGLAGGEQYF.

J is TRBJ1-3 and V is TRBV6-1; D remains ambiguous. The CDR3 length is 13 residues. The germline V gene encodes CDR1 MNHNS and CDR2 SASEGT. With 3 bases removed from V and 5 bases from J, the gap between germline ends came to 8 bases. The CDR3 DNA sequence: TGTGCCAGCAGTGAGGCGGAGCGAAACACCATATATTTT. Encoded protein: CASSEAERNTIYF.

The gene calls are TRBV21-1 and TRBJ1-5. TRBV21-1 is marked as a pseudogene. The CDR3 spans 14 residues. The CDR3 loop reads CASSTGRTNQPQHF. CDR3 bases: TGTGCCAGCAGCACCGGACGGACCAATCAGCCCCAGCATTTT.

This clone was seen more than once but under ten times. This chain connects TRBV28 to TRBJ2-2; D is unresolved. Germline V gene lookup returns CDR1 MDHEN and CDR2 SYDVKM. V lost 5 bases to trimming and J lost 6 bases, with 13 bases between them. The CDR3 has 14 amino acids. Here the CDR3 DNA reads TGTGCCAGCAGTGGGCAAGCCACCGCCGGGGAGCTGTTTTTT. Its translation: CASSGQATAGELFF.

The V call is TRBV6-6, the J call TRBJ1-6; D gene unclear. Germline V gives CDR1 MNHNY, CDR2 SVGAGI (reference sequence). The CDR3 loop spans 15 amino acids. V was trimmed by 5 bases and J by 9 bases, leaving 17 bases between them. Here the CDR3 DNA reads TGTGCCAGCAGTACCCCGTCAAGGTTCGGTTCACCCCTCCACTTT. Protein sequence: CASSTPSRFGSPLHF.

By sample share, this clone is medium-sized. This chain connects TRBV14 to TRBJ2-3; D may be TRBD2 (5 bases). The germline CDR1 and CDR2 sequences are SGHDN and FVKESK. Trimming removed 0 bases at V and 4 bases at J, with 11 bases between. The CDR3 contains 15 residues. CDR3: CASSQDWRASDTQYF. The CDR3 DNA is TGTGCCAGCAGCCAAGATTGGCGGGCATCAGATACGCAGTATTTT.

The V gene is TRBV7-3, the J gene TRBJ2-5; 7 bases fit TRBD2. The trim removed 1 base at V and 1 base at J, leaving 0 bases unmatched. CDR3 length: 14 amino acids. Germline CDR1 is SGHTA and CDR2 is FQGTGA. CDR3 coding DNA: TGTGCCAGCAGCTTAAGCGGGAGCCAAGAGACCCAGTACTTC. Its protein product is CASSLSGSQETQYF.

CDR3 residues: CASGRSSNTGELFF. CDR3 coding DNA: TGTGCCAGCGGTCGGTCCTCGAACACCGGGGAGCTGTTTTTT. This rearrangement joins TRBV2 to TRBJ2-2, with D unclear. Trimming left V 8 bases short and J 0 bases short, with 10 bases between. The germline gives CDR1 SNHLY, CDR2 FYNNEI. The CDR3 contains 14 residues. The entire variable domain, with the rest obtained from reference TRBV2 and TRBJ2-2, is as follows: EPEVTQTPSHQVTQMGQEVILRCVPISNHLYFYWYRQILGQKVEFLVSFYNNEISEKSEIFDDQFSVERPDGSNFTLKIRSTKLEDSAMYFCASGRSSNTGELFFGEGSRLTVL.

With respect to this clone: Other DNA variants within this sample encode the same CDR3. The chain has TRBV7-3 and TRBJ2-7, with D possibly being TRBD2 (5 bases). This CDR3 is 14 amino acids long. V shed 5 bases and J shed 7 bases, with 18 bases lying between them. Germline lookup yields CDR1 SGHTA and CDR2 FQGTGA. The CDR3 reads CASSRYLAPLEQYF. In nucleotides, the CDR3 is TGTGCCAGCAGCCGTTATTTAGCGCCTCTGGAGCAGTACTTC.